This T cell receptor beta chain was obtained from a study of CD8 T cells in ankylosing spondylitis. A remark on this clonotype: Its antigen is as yet unknown.

TCRdb fed the 5' RACE reads into MiXCR, producing one record per CDR3 protein. The repertoire includes just over 350,000 distinct CDR3 sequences, roughly 22% of them detected once, and under 15% sits in the top ten. Germline CDR1 reads LNHNV; CDR2 reads YYDKDF (reference sequence). CDR3 size: 14 residues. Trimming removed 7 bases from V and 0 bases from J; junction bases left unmatched: 4. Study observations and caveats: One TCR beta motif, made up of roughly 8 highly homologous variants, appeared characteristic of ankylosing spondylitis blood. Disease-associated clonotypes exhibited CD8+ identity and were relatively infrequent in peripheral blood.

This sequence was found in a male donor with ankylosing spondylitis or in good health (not recorded which). Sequencing input: blood, either unsorted or a sorted T cell fraction (not recorded which). V gene TRBV15 combines with J gene TRBJ1-1; 8 bases are a match to TRBD1. In DNA, the CDR3 is TGTGCCACCACCCGGGACAGGATGAACACTGAAGCTTTCTTT. Residues: CATTRDRMNTEAFF.